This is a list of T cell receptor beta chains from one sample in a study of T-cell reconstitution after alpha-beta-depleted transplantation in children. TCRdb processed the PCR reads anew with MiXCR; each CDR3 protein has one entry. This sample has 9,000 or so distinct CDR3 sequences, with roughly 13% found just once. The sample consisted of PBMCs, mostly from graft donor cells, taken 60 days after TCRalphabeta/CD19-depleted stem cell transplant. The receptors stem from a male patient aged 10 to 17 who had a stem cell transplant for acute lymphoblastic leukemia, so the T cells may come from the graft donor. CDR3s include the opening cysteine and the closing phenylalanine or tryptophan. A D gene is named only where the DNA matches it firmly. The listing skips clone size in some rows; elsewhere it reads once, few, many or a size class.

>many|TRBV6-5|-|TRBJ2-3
TGTGCCAGCAGTTACTCTCTGTCGTATACGCAGTATTTT
CASSYSLSYTQYF
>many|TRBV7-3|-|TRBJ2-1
TGTGCCAGCAGCTTATCCCCCGGCCGCCCGTACAATGAGCAGTTCTTC
CASSLSPGRPYNEQFF
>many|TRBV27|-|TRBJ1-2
TGTGCCAGCAGTTTAGAGCCCGCAGCTGCTAACTATGGCTACACCTTC
CASSLEPAAANYGYTF
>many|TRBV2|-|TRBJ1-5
TGTGCCAGCAGCACCGCGCAGATGGGCAATCAGCCCCAGCATTTT
CASSTAQMGNQPQHF
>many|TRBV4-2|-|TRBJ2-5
TGTGCCAGCAGCCAGCGACGGAGGCAAGAGACCCAGTACTTC
CASSQRRRQETQYF
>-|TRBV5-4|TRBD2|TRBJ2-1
TGTGCCAGCAGCTTGATCACCGGGGGGGCGTTAGATGAGCAGTTCTTC
CASSLITGGALDEQFF
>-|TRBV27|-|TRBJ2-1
TGTGCCACCATTTATCATGATAATGAGCAGTTCTTC
CATIYHDNEQFF
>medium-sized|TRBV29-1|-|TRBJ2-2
TGCAGCGTTGGAGGGTGGACCGGGGAGCTGTTTTTT
CSVGGWTGELFF
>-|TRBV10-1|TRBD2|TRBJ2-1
TGCGCCAGCAGTGAGAGGTTAGCGGGAGGTGAGCAGTTCTTC
CASSERLAGGEQFF
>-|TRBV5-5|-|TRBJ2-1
TGTGCCAGCAGCTTGGATAGCGGTGATTACAATGAGCAGTTCTTC
CASSLDSGDYNEQFF
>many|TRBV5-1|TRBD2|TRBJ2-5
TGCGCCAGCAGCCCTGGAACTAGCGGGGAAGAGACCCAGTACTTC
CASSPGTSGEETQYF
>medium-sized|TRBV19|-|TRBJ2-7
TGTGCCAGTAGTGCAGGGACACGCTACGAGCAGTACTTC
CASSAGTRYEQYF
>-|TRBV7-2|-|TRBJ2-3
TGTGCCAGCAGCTTAGCAGGGCAGGGATCAGATACGCAGTATTTT
CASSLAGQGSDTQYF
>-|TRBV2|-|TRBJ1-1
TGTGCCAGCGGGGGCGCAATGAACACTGAAGCTTTCTTT
CASGGAMNTEAFF
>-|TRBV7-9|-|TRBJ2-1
TGTGCCAGCAGCTTAAGGACTATTAATGAGCAGTTCTTC
CASSLRTINEQFF
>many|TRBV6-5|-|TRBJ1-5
TGTGCCAGCATTCTACAGGGCGGCGGTCAGCCCCAGCATTTT
CASILQGGGQPQHF
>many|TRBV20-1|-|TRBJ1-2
TGCAGTGCTTTCGGGCCAGACAGGACCAACTATGGCTACACCTTC
CSAFGPDRTNYGYTF
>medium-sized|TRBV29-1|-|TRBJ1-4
TGCAGCGTTGCCGAGCCTGCAACTAATGAAAAACTGTTTTTT
CSVAEPATNEKLFF
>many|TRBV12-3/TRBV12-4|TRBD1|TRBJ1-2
TGTGCCAGCAGGAAGACAGGGGAGTATGGCTACACCTTC
CASRKTGEYGYTF
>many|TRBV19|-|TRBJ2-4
TGTGCCAGTAGTATAATCTGGTCTAGCCCCATTCAGTACTTC
CASSIIWSSPIQYF
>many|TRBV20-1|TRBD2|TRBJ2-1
TGCAGTGCCACTCGGCTAGCGGGAGTAGGTGAGCAGTTCTTC
CSATRLAGVGEQFF
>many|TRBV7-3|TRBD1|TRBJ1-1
TGTGCCAGCACCGCGCCCGTTCAGGGGGAGAATGGAACTGAAGCTTTCTTT
CASTAPVQGENGTEAFF
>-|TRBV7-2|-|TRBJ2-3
TGTGCCAGCAGCTTCAGGCGTAGCACAGATACGCAGTATTTT
CASSFRRSTDTQYF
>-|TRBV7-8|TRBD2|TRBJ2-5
TGTGCCAGCAGCATCGGGACTAGCGGGAGAAAAGAGACCCAGTACTTC
CASSIGTSGRKETQYF
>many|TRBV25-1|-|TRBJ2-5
TGTGCCAGCAGTGAAGAATACCAAGAGACCCAGTACTTC
CASSEEYQETQYF
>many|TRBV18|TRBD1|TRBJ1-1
TGTGCCAGCTCACCGCATCGACAGGGTATGGACACTGAAGCTTTCTTT
CASSPHRQGMDTEAFF
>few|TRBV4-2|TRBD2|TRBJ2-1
TGTGCCAGCAGCCATAGGCGACTAGCGCAGACCTACAATGAGCAGTTCTTC
CASSHRRLAQTYNEQFF
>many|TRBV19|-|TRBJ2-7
TGTGCCACCTCATCGGGGGACAGCCGCTACGAGCAGTACTTC
CATSSGDSRYEQYF
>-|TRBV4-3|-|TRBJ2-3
TGCGCCAGCAGCCAAAAAAGGGTCCCCACAGATACGCAGTATTTT
CASSQKRVPTDTQYF
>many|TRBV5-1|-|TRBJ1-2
TGCGCCAGCAGCTTGACTCGGACTAACTATGGCTACACCTTC
CASSLTRTNYGYTF
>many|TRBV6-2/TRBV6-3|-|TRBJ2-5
TGTGCCAGCAGTTACGTCGGAGGCGAAGAGACCCAGTACTTC
CASSYVGGEETQYF
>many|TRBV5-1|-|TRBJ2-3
TGCGCCAGCAGCTTAACGGCGGGAAGTGGAGATACGCAGTATTTT
CASSLTAGSGDTQYF
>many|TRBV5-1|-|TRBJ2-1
TGCGCCAGCTCAATCGGGACCTTATACAATGAGCAGTTCTTC
CASSIGTLYNEQFF
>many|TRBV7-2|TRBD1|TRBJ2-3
TGTGCCAGCAACCGGGACAGCTCTAGCACAGATACGCAGTATTTT
CASNRDSSSTDTQYF
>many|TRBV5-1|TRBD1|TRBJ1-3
TGCGCCAGCAGCCCGACAGGGGTGGGAAACACCATATATTTT
CASSPTGVGNTIYF
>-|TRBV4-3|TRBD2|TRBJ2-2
TGCGCCAGCAGCCGACTAGCGGGAGCGAACACCGGGGAGCTGTTTTTT
CASSRLAGANTGELFF
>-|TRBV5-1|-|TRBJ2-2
TGCGCCAGCAGCTTGGGGGGCAGCTCCACCGGGGAGCTGTTTTTT
CASSLGGSSTGELFF
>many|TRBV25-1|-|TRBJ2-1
TGTGCCAGCAGTGATGGTATGGGCTCCTACAATGAGCAGTTCTTC
CASSDGMGSYNEQFF
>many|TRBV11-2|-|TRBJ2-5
TGTGCCAGCAGTCCCGGGGCAATGGGGAAAGAGACCCAGTACTTC
CASSPGAMGKETQYF
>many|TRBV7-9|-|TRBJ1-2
TGTGCCAGCAGCCCAGGGTGGGGCTATGGCTACACCTTC
CASSPGWGYGYTF
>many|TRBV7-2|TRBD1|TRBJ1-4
TGTGCCAGCAGCCTAGCCCCACAGGGGGCGGGCCCTAATGAAAAACTGTTTTTT
CASSLAPQGAGPNEKLFF
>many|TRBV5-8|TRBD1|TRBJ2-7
TGTGCCAGCAGCTTGACCGGGACAGGAGTTTACGAGCAGTACTTC
CASSLTGTGVYEQYF
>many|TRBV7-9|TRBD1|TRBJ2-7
TGTGCCACCCGGGACAGGGGCTCCTACGAGCAGTACTTC
CATRDRGSYEQYF
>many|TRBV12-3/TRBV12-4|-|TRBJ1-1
TGTGCCAGCAGTTTATTGGGCACCTTGAACACTGAAGCTTTCTTT
CASSLLGTLNTEAFF
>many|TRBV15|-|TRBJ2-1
TGTGCCACCAGCAGAGATTCTTTGCTAGTCAGGACGAATGAGCAGTTCTTC
CATSRDSLLVRTNEQFF
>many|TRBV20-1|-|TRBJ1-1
TGCAGTGCTAGAGATCCCCGGAGTGCGAACACTGAAGCTTTCTTT
CSARDPRSANTEAFF
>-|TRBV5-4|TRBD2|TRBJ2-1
TGTGCCAGCAGCTTGGTGGCGGGAGGTATCTACAATGAGCAGTTCTTC
CASSLVAGGIYNEQFF
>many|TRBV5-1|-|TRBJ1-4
TGCGCCAGCAGCTTGGGCAGAGCAACTAATGAAAAACTGTTTTTT
CASSLGRATNEKLFF
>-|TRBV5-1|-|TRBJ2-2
TGCGCCAGCAGCTTGGAACGAGGGGATACCGGGGAGCTGTTTTTT
CASSLERGDTGELFF
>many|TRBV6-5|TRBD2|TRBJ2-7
TGTGCCAGCAGCTGCCCTCAACTAGCGGGGGACTACGAGCAGTACTTC
CASSCPQLAGDYEQYF
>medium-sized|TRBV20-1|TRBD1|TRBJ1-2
TGCAGTGCTGAGCCGGGACAGGGTTATGGCTACACCTTC
CSAEPGQGYGYTF
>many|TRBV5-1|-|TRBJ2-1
TGCGCCAGCAGCTCCAGGGGTAATGAGCAGTTCTTC
CASSSRGNEQFF
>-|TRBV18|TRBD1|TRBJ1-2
TGTGCCAGCTCACCCCTTGGGACAGGGGAATTCTATGGCTACACCTTC
CASSPLGTGEFYGYTF
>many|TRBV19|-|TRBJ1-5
TGTGCCAGTAGTATTTCTGCTGGCCGAAGGAACGATCAGCCCCAGCATTTT
CASSISAGRRNDQPQHF
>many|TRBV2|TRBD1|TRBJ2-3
TGTGCCAGCAGTATCTCCGAGGCTGGGACAGCCACAGATACGCAGTATTTT
CASSISEAGTATDTQYF
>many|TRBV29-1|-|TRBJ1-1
TGCAGCGTCGGGGGGGATACTGAAGCTTTCTTT
CSVGGDTEAFF
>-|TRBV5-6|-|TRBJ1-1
TGTGCCAGCAGCCCCCGGGGGATCACTGAAGCTTTCTTT
CASSPRGITEAFF